These 27 T cell receptor beta chains came from one sample sequenced in a study of identical twins. One entry per CDR3 protein results from TCRdb running MiXCR on the 5' RACE reads. The sample includes around 1.7 million distinct CDR3 sequences, around 33% of them seen just once. What was sequenced was cord blood. These receptors originate from a newborn girl in good health.

The chain has TRBV25-1 and TRBJ1-1; D gene unclear. The germline V gene has CDR1 MGHDK and CDR2 SYGVNS. V was trimmed by 1 base and J by 0 bases, leaving 6 bases between them. The CDR3 consists of 14 residues. For the CDR3, the DNA is TGTGCCAGCAGTGAATTCGGCATGAACACTGAAGCTTTCTTT. Protein sequence: CASSEFGMNTEAFF. Drawing the rest from reference TRBV25-1 and TRBJ1-1, the complete variable domain is EADIYQTPRYLVIGTGKKITLECSQTMGHDKMYWYQQDPGMELHLIHYSYGVNSTEKGDLSSESTVSRIRTEHFPLTLESARPSHTSQYLCASSEFGMNTEAFFGQGTRLTVV.

Concerning this clonotype itself: Here the CDR3 omits its conserved ending phenylalanine or tryptophan, so a read error is the likely source. This chain links TRBV20-1 with TRBJ2-5; weak D call: TRBD2 (5 bases). CDR1 and CDR2 (germline): DFQATT, SNEGSKA (reference sequence). The CDR3 is made up of 14 amino acids. Trimming took 0 bases from V and 5 from J, leaving 13 bases between them. The CDR3 region is CSARDYVRGETQYL. In DNA form, the CDR3 reads TGCAGTGCTAGAGATTATGTCAGAGGGGAGACCCAGTACTTA.

Concerning this clonotype itself: Just one base apart from a much larger clone, this may be a read error. CDR3 region: CASSNGLARETQYF. CDR3 nucleotide sequence: TGTGCCAGCAGCAACGGACTAGCGAGGGAGACCCAGTACTTC. The V gene is TRBV7-2, the J gene TRBJ2-5; TRBD2 agrees at 9 bases. Germline V lookup: CDR1 SGHTA, CDR2 FQGNSA. The CDR3 runs to 14 residues. The V and J ends lost 5 bases and 5 bases, in that order; junction bases with no gene match: 6. Using reference TRBV7-2 and TRBJ2-5 for the parts outside the CDR3, the full variable domain is GAGVSQSPSNKVTEKGKDVELRCDPISGHTALYWYRQSLGQGLEFLIYFQGNSAPDKSGLPSDRFSAERTGGSVSTLTIQRTQQEDSAVYLCASSNGLARETQYFGPGTRLLVL.

V and J are TRBV20-1 and TRBJ2-7; 11 nucleotides align to TRBD1. Looked up from germline, CDR1 is DFQATT and CDR2 is SNEGSKA (reference sequence). V lost 4 bases to trimming and J lost 3 bases; unmatched junction nucleotides: 5. This CDR3 region has 14 residues. DNA of the CDR3: TGCAGTGCTACGCTCGGGACAGGGGGCTACGAGCAGTACTTC. Translation: CSATLGTGGYEQYF.

A note on this clonotype: One base away lies a much larger clone, so this may be a sequencing read error. V gene TRBV10-3 combines with J gene TRBJ2-7; 8 nucleotides agree with TRBD1. J was trimmed by 4 bases and V by 6 bases; bases with no gene match: 11. Germline values: CDR1 ENHRY, CDR2 SYGVKD. This CDR3 has 15 amino acids. The CDR3 DNA reads as TGTGCCATCAGCTCACCTCAGGGGGCGTTGTACGAGCAGTACTTC. Translating it yields CAISSPQGALYEQYF.

V and J are TRBV5-1 and TRBJ1-6; 9 bases line up with TRBD1. The length of the CDR3 is 15 residues. Germline-derived CDR1 and CDR2 are SGHRS and YFSETQ. The V gene end was trimmed by 5 bases and the J gene end by 6 bases; junction bases not matched to a gene: 6. The CDR3 DNA is TGCGCCAGCAGTAACAGACAGGGGGGTAATTCACCCCTCCACTTT. It specifies CASSNRQGGNSPLHF.

This clonotype was seen a few times. This chain connects TRBV12-3 or TRBV12-4 to TRBJ1-2; D is possibly TRBD1 (5 bases). Trimming stripped 2 bases from V and 1 base from J, with 8 bases between. The CDR3 has 14 residues. DNA for the CDR3: TGTGCCAGCAGTTTAAGACAGCTTAACTATGGCTACACCTTC. This codes for CASSLRQLNYGYTF.

CDR3 DNA: TGTGCCAGCAGCCAAGATACTCGGGGCGAAGCTTTCTTT. This sequence encodes CASSQDTRGEAFF. V gene TRBV14 combines with J gene TRBJ1-1; D perhaps matches TRBD1 (5 bases). The CDR3 is 13 amino acids. V lost 0 bases and J lost 8, with 10 bases in between. Germline values: CDR1 SGHDN, CDR2 FVKESK. Drawing the rest from reference TRBV14 and TRBJ1-1, the complete variable domain is EAGVTQFPSHSVIEKGQTVTLRCDPISGHDNLYWYRRVMGKEIKFLLHFVKESKQDESGMPNNRFLAERTGGTYSTLKVQPAELEDSGVYFCASSQDTRGEAFFGQGTRLTVV.

This clonotype showed up many times. CDR3 sequence (DNA): TGTGCCAGCGATACAGGGGGCTCCGATACGCAGTATTTT. It translates to CASDTGGSDTQYF. The chain recombines TRBV12-3 or TRBV12-4 with TRBJ2-3; 9 positions match TRBD1. The CDR3 covers 13 residues. Trimming cost V 8 bases and J 6 bases; bases outside gene matches: 6.

This clonotype was found a few times. This sequence joins TRBV29-1 and TRBJ2-7, with TRBD1 as a possible D gene (6 bases). The CDR3 is made up of 17 amino acids. V shed 7 bases and J shed 0 bases, with 25 bases lying between them. CDR1 and CDR2 from the germline V gene are SQVTM and ANQGSEA. The CDR3 region has the DNA TGCAGCGCCCTTCTGTACAGGGAGCCGGCAAGCTCCTACGAGCAGTACTTC. Translated: CSALLYREPASSYEQYF.

This clonotype has more than one count but fewer than ten. This chain joins TRBV20-1 and TRBJ1-2; D ambiguous. The germline CDR1 and CDR2 sequences are DFQATT and SNEGSKA (reference sequence). V gave up 0 bases and J gave up 0 bases, with 8 bases separating them. The CDR3 loop spans 14 amino acids. CDR3 bases: TGCAGTGCTAGAGAAGGCACACCTAACTATGGCTACACCTTC. Translated, it gives CSAREGTPNYGYTF.

This clonotype showed up just once. The gene calls are TRBV20-1 and TRBJ2-7; no definite D call. V was pared by 6 bases and J by 7 bases, with 22 bases between. Germline CDR1 reads DFQATT; CDR2 reads SNEGSKA (reference sequence). This CDR3 spans 14 amino acids. CDR3 in amino acids: CSALTGPSAHEQYF. The CDR3 DNA reads TGCAGTGCCCTGACCGGGCCCTCAGCCCATGAGCAGTACTTC.

This clonotype was seen a handful of times. This chain links TRBV6-6 with TRBJ2-7, with a weak D call TRBD2 (5 bases). The CDR3 consists of 11 residues. With 4 bases removed from V and 7 bases from J, the gap between germline ends came to 8 bases. Germline CDR1 is MNHNY and CDR2 is SVGAGI (reference sequence). In DNA form, the CDR3 reads TGTGCCAGCAGTTCCAGGAGGGAGCAGTACTTC. Translated, it gives CASSSRREQYF.

The chain joins TRBV20-1 to TRBJ2-5; 10 bases map to TRBD2. The J call may be mistaken, given a closer DNA end match to TRBJ2-7. Germline CDR1 and CDR2: DFQATT and SNEGSKA (reference sequence). The CDR3 is made up of 15 amino acids. The CDR3 here is CSASDSGGFGYEQYF. The CDR3 region has the DNA TGCAGTGCTAGTGATAGCGGGGGGTTTGGCTACGAGCAGTACTTC.

The CDR3 DNA is TGTGCCATCAGTGAGATCTGGGCCCCTAACTATGGCTACACCTTC. It yields the protein CAISEIWAPNYGYTF. The chain carries TRBV10-3 and TRBJ1-2; D uncertain. V lost 2 bases and J 0 bases, leaving 10 bases between the germline ends. This CDR3 region has 15 residues. Germline V gene data show CDR1 as ENHRY and CDR2 as SYGVKD.

This clonotype was detected only a few times. The chain joins TRBV10-3 to TRBJ1-6, with 9 nucleotides matching TRBD1. In germline, CDR1 is ENHRY, CDR2 SYGVKD. CDR3 length: 16 residues. The ends lost 7 bases at V and 4 bases at J; junction bases unmatched: 8. DNA for the CDR3: TGTGCCATCATGGGGGACAGGGACCCTTATAATTCACCCCTCCACTTT. Amino acid sequence: CAIMGDRDPYNSPLHF.

This clonotype was picked up a small number of times. The chain is built from TRBV6-1 and TRBJ1-4, with no clear D. Looked up from germline, CDR1 is MNHNS and CDR2 is SASEGT. The length of the CDR3 is 19 residues. With 3 bases removed from V and 0 bases from J, the gap between germline ends came to 20 bases. CDR3 residues: CASSDSLRSYLATNEKLFF. As DNA, the CDR3 is TGTGCCAGCAGTGACAGTCTTCGGTCCTATCTTGCAACTAATGAAAAACTGTTTTTT.

The chain uses TRBV20-1 and TRBJ1-2, with a tentative D call TRBD1 (6 bases). This CDR3 contains 14 residues. V shed 4 bases and J shed 3 bases, with 15 bases lying between them. Per germline, CDR1 DFQATT and CDR2 SNEGSKA (reference sequence). CDR3 nucleotides: TGCAGTGCTACCGTACCGCAGGGGCACTATGGCTACACCTTC. Protein product: CSATVPQGHYGYTF.

This chain connects TRBV20-1 to TRBJ2-3; TRBD2 aligns across 8 bases. Germline CDR1 reads DFQATT; CDR2 reads SNEGSKA (reference sequence). The CDR3 extends over 16 amino acids. V gave up 0 bases and J gave up 5 bases; unmatched junction bases: 10. The CDR3 spells CSARDPRGGQVDTQYF. The CDR3 bases are TGCAGTGCTAGAGATCCTCGGGGGGGCCAAGTAGATACGCAGTATTTT.

This sequence joins TRBV6-4 and TRBJ2-7; TRBD2 agrees at 7 bases. Gene TRBJ2-5 matches the end of the DNA better, so the J call may be wrong. This CDR3 region has 16 residues. CDR1 MRHNA and CDR2 SNTAGT come from the germline V gene. DNA for the CDR3: TGTGCCAGCAGCTACCCCACCACTAGCGACCAAGAGACCCAGTACTTC. Its translation: CASSYPTTSDQETQYF.

V and J are TRBV10-3 and TRBJ2-4; 7 positions agree with TRBD2. The J call may be mistaken, given a closer DNA end match to TRBJ2-7. The CDR3 has 13 amino acids. Germline loops: CDR1 ENHRY, CDR2 SYGVKD. The CDR3 region has the DNA TGTGCCATCAGTGAGAGGGACTACTACGAGCAGTACTTC. It yields the protein CAISERDYYEQYF.

The chain links TRBV3-1 to TRBJ2-7, with a possible D match to TRBD2 (5 bases). The CDR3 length is 13 residues. Germline V gene sequence: CDR1 LGHDT, CDR2 YNNKEL (reference sequence). Trimming cost V 4 bases and J 7 bases, with 14 bases left between them. The CDR3 DNA is TGTGCCAGCAGCCCAGAGGGCTACAATGAGCAGTACTTC. Translated, it gives CASSPEGYNEQYF.

This chain connects TRBV2 to TRBJ1-2, with 9 bases fitting TRBD1. V was clipped by 4 bases and J by 2 bases; unmatched bases: 11. Germline CDR1 SNHLY, CDR2 FYNNEI. This CDR3 is 17 amino acids long. The CDR3 reads CASSGGTGPDLNYGYTF. The CDR3 DNA sequence: TGTGCCAGCAGTGGGGGGACAGGGCCCGATCTGAACTATGGCTACACCTTC.

V and J are TRBV27 and TRBJ2-1; D remains ambiguous. Germline assignment: CDR1 MNHEY and CDR2 SMNVEV (reference sequence). V was clipped by 5 bases and J by 10 bases, with 18 bases between them. The CDR3 covers 14 residues. CDR3 region: CASSLTGDTYEQFF. CDR3 nucleotide sequence: TGTGCCAGCAGTCTCACCGGAGACACCTACGAGCAGTTCTTC.

This clonotype was seen many times. The chain has TRBV4-2 and TRBJ1-5, with D unresolved. V was cut by 1 base and J by 7 bases, with 8 bases left in between. Per the germline V gene, CDR1 is LGHNA and CDR2 is YNFKEQ. The CDR3 extends over 13 amino acids. This CDR3 reads CASSQGREQPQHF. The CDR3 nucleotides are TGTGCCAGCAGCCAAGGACGAGAACAGCCCCAGCATTTT.

This CDR3 reads CASSRGLAGGGSYNEQYF. Here the CDR3 DNA reads TGCGCCAGCAGCCGGGGACTAGCGGGTGGAGGCTCCTACAATGAGCAGTACTTC. The chain has TRBV5-1 and TRBJ2-7; TRBD2 matches 12 bases. V gave up 4 bases and J gave up 7 bases; unmatched junction bases: 18. The CDR3 covers 18 residues. Looked up from germline, CDR1 is SGHRS and CDR2 is YFSETQ.

The rearrangement uses TRBV20-1 and TRBJ1-1, with D uncertain. The germline V and J ends were trimmed by 6 bases and 0 bases, with 11 bases remaining between them. Looked up from germline, CDR1 is DFQATT and CDR2 is SNEGSKA (reference sequence). The CDR3 has 13 residues. This chain's CDR3 is CSATPRLNTEAFF. For the CDR3, the DNA is TGCAGTGCCACTCCAAGATTGAACACTGAAGCTTTCTTT.